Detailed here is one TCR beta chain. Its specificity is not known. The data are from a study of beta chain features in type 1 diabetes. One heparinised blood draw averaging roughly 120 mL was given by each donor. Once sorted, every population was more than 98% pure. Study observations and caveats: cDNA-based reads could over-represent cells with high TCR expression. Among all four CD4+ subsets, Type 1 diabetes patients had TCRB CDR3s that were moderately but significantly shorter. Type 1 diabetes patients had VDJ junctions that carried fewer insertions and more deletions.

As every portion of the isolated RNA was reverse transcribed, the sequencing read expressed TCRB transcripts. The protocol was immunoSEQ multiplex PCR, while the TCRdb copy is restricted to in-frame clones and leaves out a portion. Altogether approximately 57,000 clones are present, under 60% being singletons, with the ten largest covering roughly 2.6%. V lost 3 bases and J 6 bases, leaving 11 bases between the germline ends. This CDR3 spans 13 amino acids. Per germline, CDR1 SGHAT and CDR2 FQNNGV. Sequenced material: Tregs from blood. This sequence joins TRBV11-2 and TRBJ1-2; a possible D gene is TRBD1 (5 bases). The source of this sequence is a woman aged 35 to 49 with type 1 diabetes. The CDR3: CASSFRRADGYTF. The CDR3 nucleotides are TGTGCCAGCAGCTTCCGCAGGGCCGATGGCTACACCTTC.